One and the same sample provided the 29 T cell receptor beta chains below, sequenced in a study of Graves' ophthalmopathy and Graves' hyperthyroidism. The study amplified TCR beta CDR3 regions using RNA transcripts. RT-PCR in the first round used HTBI primers; a second-round multiplex PCR followed. TCRdb recomputed calls from the multiplex PCR reads with MiXCR, one row per CDR3 protein. The profile shows approximately 410,000 distinct CDR3 sequences, roughly 14% of them singletons. Sequenced sample: peripheral blood. These receptors originate from a woman between 18 and 29 years old with stable Graves' hyperthyroidism.

Details on this clonotype: The CDR3 does not close with the conserved phenylalanine or tryptophan, likely indicating a read error. As DNA, the CDR3 is TGTGCCAGCAGCCCAATGGGGCAGTTCTATGGCTACACCCTC. It encodes CASSPMGQFYGYTL. The J gene is TRBJ1-2, the V gene TRBV7-2; tentative D call: TRBD1 (5 bases). CDR3 length equals 14 residues. Germline-derived CDR1 and CDR2 are SGHTA and FQGNSA. With 5 bases removed from V and 4 bases from J, the gap between germline ends came to 14 bases.

This clonotype was found a few times. The chain uses TRBV11-2 and TRBJ2-1, with 16 bases fitting TRBD2. Trimming cost V 4 bases and J 4 bases; bases outside gene matches: 10. The CDR3 totals 19 residues. The germline CDR1 and CDR2 sequences are SGHAT and FQNNGV. The CDR3 sequence is CASSSSGLAGGSLYNEQFF. CDR3 bases: TGTGCCAGCAGCTCATCGGGACTAGCGGGGGGGTCCCTATACAATGAGCAGTTCTTC. Looking up the rest from reference TRBV11-2 and TRBJ2-1 gives the full variable domain: EAGVAQSPRYKIIEKRQSVAFWCNPISGHATLYWYQQILGQGPKLLIQFQNNGVVDDSQLPKDRFSAERLKGVDSTLKIQPAKLEDSAVYLCASSSSGLAGGSLYNEQFFGPGTRLTVL.

This clonotype was recorded many times. Mismatch with germline at one junction end may stem from a read error. This rearrangement joins TRBV27 to TRBJ2-7; D gene ambiguous. Per germline, CDR1 MNHEY and CDR2 SMNVEV (reference sequence). CDR3 length equals 15 residues. The CDR3 nucleotides are TGTGCCAGCAGTTTGATGCAGGACGCCTCCCACGAGCAGTACTTC. It codes for CASSLMQDASHEQYF.

This clonotype was seen more than once but under ten times. This rearrangement joins TRBV2 to TRBJ1-3, with D possibly TRBD1 on 6 matching bases. The V end was cut by 7 bases, the J end by 1 base, with 14 bases between. The CDR3 loop spans 15 amino acids. The germline V gene encodes CDR1 SNHLY and CDR2 FYNNEI. CDR3 sequence: CASIPGVLSGNTIYF. The CDR3, as DNA: TGTGCCAGCATCCCAGGGGTTCTATCTGGAAACACCATATATTTT.

This clonotype has a count of ten or more. V is TRBV6-2 or TRBV6-3 and J is TRBJ2-5; D call uncertain. The germline CDR1 and CDR2 sequences are MNHEY and SVGEGT. The CDR3 consists of 15 residues. Trimming cost V 8 bases and J 3 bases, with 19 bases left between them. Here the CDR3 reads CASRAGRRREETQYF. CDR3 sequence (DNA): TGTGCCAGCCGCGCAGGACGACGTAGGGAAGAGACCCAGTACTTC.

This clonotype was seen ten or more times. V is TRBV10-3 and J is TRBJ1-2, with a weak D call TRBD1 (5 bases). Germline-derived CDR1 and CDR2 are ENHRY and SYGVKD. Trimming shortened V by 10 bases and J by 5 bases, and 26 bases separated the two germline ends. The CDR3 is 16 amino acids. In DNA, the CDR3 is TGTGCCACCAGGAGTGGGGCGCGCTCTAGGGCTTATGGCTACACCTTC. This sequence encodes CATRSGARSRAYGYTF.

This clonotype was picked up many times. The genes are TRBV10-3 and TRBJ1-2; 9 bases align to TRBD1. The germline V gene has CDR1 ENHRY and CDR2 SYGVKD. CDR3 size: 16 residues. Trimming cost V 3 bases and J 7 bases; bases outside gene matches: 12. Written as DNA, the CDR3 is TGTGCCATCAGTGACATCAAGGGACAGGGAGTCTCTGGCTACACCTTC. Amino acid sequence: CAISDIKGQGVSGYTF.

In nucleotides, the CDR3 is TGCGCCAGCAGCTTGGCTAGCGGGGAATTATCGACCGGGGAGCTGTTTTTT. Encoded protein: CASSLASGELSTGELFF. The genes are TRBV5-1 and TRBJ2-2, with 9 bases matching TRBD2. J was trimmed by 5 bases and V by 0 bases; bases with no gene match: 8. CDR3 size: 17 residues. Germline CDR1 and CDR2: SGHRS and YFSETQ.

In this sample, this clonotype turned up many times. This chain joins TRBV12-5 and TRBJ1-2; D is perhaps TRBD1 (5 bases). This CDR3 comprises 13 residues. CDR1 LGHNT and CDR2 FRNRAP come from the germline V gene. V was shortened by 7 bases and J by 8 bases, with 17 bases between the two germline ends. CDR3 DNA sequence: TGTGCTAGTGCCCCGGGAGGGGCGGGAGGCTACACCTTC. Its protein is CASAPGGAGGYTF.

This clonotype was recorded many times. V usage is TRBV6-5 and J usage is TRBJ2-5; tentatively, D is TRBD1 or TRBD2 (5 bases each). The V and J ends lost 6 bases and 5 bases respectively, with 16 bases between them. The CDR3 loop spans 14 amino acids. From germline, CDR1 is MNHEY and CDR2 SVGAGI. CDR3 sequence reads: CASRTGTTAETQYF. For the CDR3, the DNA is TGTGCCAGCAGAACCGGGACCACAGCCGAGACCCAGTACTTC.

The CDR3 protein is CASSYSRPGQGGNSPLHF. For the CDR3, the DNA is TGTGCCAGCAGTTACTCGCGGCCGGGACAGGGTGGGAATTCACCCCTCCACTTT. V and J are TRBV6-5 and TRBJ1-6; the match to TRBD1 covers 9 bases. The J segment lost 7 bases and the V segment lost 0 bases, leaving 10 bases of the junction unmatched. Germline CDR1 and CDR2: MNHEY and SVGAGI. The CDR3 totals 18 residues.

This clonotype has a count of ten or more. The chain carries TRBV12-3 or TRBV12-4 and TRBJ2-7; 8 bases are a match to TRBD1. The V gene end was trimmed by 5 bases and the J gene end by 3 bases; junction bases not matched to a gene: 6. The CDR3 extends over 14 amino acids. The CDR3 DNA is TGTGCCAGCAGTCTCTTCGGACAGGGCTACGAGCAGTACTTC. Protein sequence: CASSLFGQGYEQYF.

This clonotype was found a few times. The V call is TRBV6-1, the J call TRBJ1-5; D call uncertain. The V end lost 6 bases, the J end lost 12 bases, and 15 bases lay between the germline ends. Per the germline V gene, CDR1 is MNHNS and CDR2 is SASEGT. This CDR3 comprises 12 residues. The CDR3 protein is CASSESRTNQHF. CDR3 nucleotide sequence: TGTGCCAGCAGCGAGAGCCGAACCAACCAGCATTTT.

This clonotype was seen repeatedly, ten times or more. The J gene is TRBJ2-2, the V gene TRBV6-1; 7 bases match TRBD1. From germline, CDR1 is MNHNS and CDR2 SASEGT. Trimming at V came to 7 bases and at J to 2 bases, leaving 7 bases not matched to a gene. The CDR3 extends over 15 amino acids. DNA of the CDR3: TGTGCCAGCACCAAGAACAGGGGAAACACCGGGGAGCTGTTTTTT. This encodes CASTKNRGNTGELFF.

The chain links TRBV15 to TRBJ2-7, with D maybe TRBD2 (6 bases). Germline values: CDR1 LNHNV, CDR2 YYDKDF (reference sequence). This CDR3 is built from 16 residues. Trimming left V 0 bases short and J 4 bases short, with 16 bases between. CDR3 in amino acids: CATSRDSADAGYEQYF. For the CDR3, the DNA is TGTGCCACCAGCAGAGATTCAGCGGACGCGGGGTACGAGCAGTACTTC. Drawing the rest from reference TRBV15 and TRBJ2-7, the complete variable domain is DAMVIQNPRYQVTQFGKPVTLSCSQTLNHNVMYWYQQKSSQAPKLLFHYYDKDFNNEADTPDNFQSRRPNTSFCFLDIRSPGLGDTAMYLCATSRDSADAGYEQYFGPGTRLTVT.

This chain connects TRBV7-2 to TRBJ2-5; no definite D call. This CDR3 has 13 residues. Germline V gene data show CDR1 as SGHTA and CDR2 as FQGNSA. Deletions cut 5 bases from V and 5 bases from J, with 12 bases between. The CDR3 region has the DNA TGTGCCAGCAGCCCCCTCCCGGTGGAGACCCAGTACTTC. Residues: CASSPLPVETQYF.

This clonotype was found many times. The CDR3 DNA reads TGTGCCAGCAGTGGGGCAGGGATCGGTCAGCCCCAGCATTTT. This codes for CASSGAGIGQPQHF. The chain joins TRBV6-1 to TRBJ1-5; weak D call: TRBD1 (5 bases). V shed 4 bases and J shed 6 bases, with 13 bases lying between them. This CDR3 comprises 14 residues. Germline CDR1 and CDR2: MNHNS and SASEGT.

This clonotype was seen many times. The chain recombines TRBV6-1 with TRBJ2-7, with unresolved D. This CDR3 comprises 15 residues. V lost 4 bases, J lost 3 bases, and 16 bases lay in between. The germline V gene has CDR1 MNHNS and CDR2 SASEGT. CDR3 sequence reads: CASSVVRDSGYEQYF. The CDR3 bases are TGTGCCAGCAGTGTGGTCCGAGATTCGGGCTACGAGCAGTACTTC.

The rearrangement links TRBV7-3 to TRBJ2-5; 8 positions match TRBD1. Germline trimming cut 2 bases from V and 5 bases from J; bases unmatched to any gene: 4. The germline V gene encodes CDR1 SGHTA and CDR2 FQGTGA. The length of the CDR3 is 14 residues. The CDR3 is CASSLQQGDETQYF. CDR3 DNA: TGTGCCAGCAGCTTACAACAGGGGGACGAGACCCAGTACTTC.

This chain joins TRBV5-1 and TRBJ2-7; TRBD2 matches at 10 bases. Germline V lookup: CDR1 SGHRS, CDR2 YFSETQ. With V trimmed by 4 bases and J by 2 bases, 15 bases remained unmatched. CDR3 length: 18 amino acids. The CDR3 sequence: CASSLGLAGAKGPYEQYF. The DNA of the CDR3 is TGCGCCAGCAGCCTCGGGCTAGCGGGAGCCAAAGGCCCCTACGAGCAGTACTTC.

This clonotype was seen repeatedly, ten times or more. This rearrangement joins TRBV6-1 to TRBJ2-2; D is undetermined. Germline V gives CDR1 MNHNS, CDR2 SASEGT. Trimming pared 10 bases from V and 0 bases from J, leaving 12 bases between. The CDR3 runs 14 residues. CDR3 sequence (DNA): TGTGCCACCCAAGAGCCAGCGAACACCGGGGAGCTGTTTTTT. This translates into CATQEPANTGELFF.

J is TRBJ2-7 and V is TRBV12-3 or TRBV12-4; 9 nucleotides match TRBD2. Germline trimming cut 3 bases from V and 6 bases from J; bases unmatched to any gene: 3. CDR3 size: 13 residues. CDR3 sequence reads: CASSFERGVEQYF. CDR3 DNA sequence: TGTGCCAGCAGTTTCGAGCGGGGGGTCGAGCAGTACTTC.

This clonotype was seen many times. This sequence joins TRBV7-2 and TRBJ1-5; no firm D call. Per germline, CDR1 SGHTA and CDR2 FQGNSA. V was pared by 6 bases and J by 4 bases, with 10 bases between. The CDR3 is 13 amino acids. CDR3 in amino acids: CASRLDGNQPQHF. In DNA form, the CDR3 reads TGTGCCAGCAGACTCGACGGTAATCAGCCCCAGCATTTT. The variable domain in full, completed from reference TRBV7-2 and TRBJ1-5, reads GAGVSQSPSNKVTEKGKDVELRCDPISGHTALYWYRQSLGQGLEFLIYFQGNSAPDKSGLPSDRFSAERTGGSVSTLTIQRTQQEDSAVYLCASRLDGNQPQHFGDGTRLSIL.

This clonotype was seen more than once but under ten times. The rearrangement links TRBV12-3 or TRBV12-4 to TRBJ1-6; D remains unclear. Trimming took 3 bases from V and 0 from J, leaving 6 bases between them. CDR3 length: 15 residues. CDR3 bases: TGTGCCAGCAGTTTTAAGAGCTCCTATAATTCACCCCTCCACTTT. Encoded protein: CASSFKSSYNSPLHF.

This clonotype showed up many times. The rearrangement uses TRBV6-1 and TRBJ1-2; D is unresolved. Trimming cost V 7 bases and J 7 bases, with 25 bases left between them. In germline, CDR1 is MNHNS, CDR2 SASEGT. The CDR3 loop spans 16 amino acids. The CDR3 DNA follows: TGTGCCAGCACCAATTCACTGACCGGGAGGGAGGGTGGCTACACCTTC. Translated, it gives CASTNSLTGREGGYTF.

This clonotype showed up just a few times. V usage is TRBV11-2 and J usage is TRBJ1-2, with D unclear. The CDR3 is made up of 15 amino acids. CDR1 and CDR2 (germline): SGHAT, FQNNGV. V was cut by 1 base and J by 4 bases, with 13 bases left in between. The CDR3 sequence: CASSLAPGHRYGYTF. CDR3 nucleotide sequence: TGTGCCAGCAGCTTAGCCCCCGGCCACCGCTATGGCTACACCTTC.

This clonotype came up many times. V gene TRBV12-3 or TRBV12-4 combines with J gene TRBJ1-2; D is perhaps TRBD1 (6 bases). The CDR3 totals 14 residues. Trimming pared 4 bases from V and 9 bases from J, leaving 18 bases between. The CDR3 loop reads CASSSPQGRGSYTF. Written as DNA, the CDR3 is TGTGCCAGCAGTTCACCACAGGGTAGAGGAAGCTACACCTTC.

This clonotype was seen a handful of times. V usage is TRBV20-1 and J usage is TRBJ1-1; D possibly corresponds to TRBD1 (5 bases). Germline loops: CDR1 DFQATT, CDR2 SNEGSKA (reference sequence). Trimming pared 0 bases from V and 5 bases from J, leaving 25 bases between. The CDR3 has 18 amino acids. The CDR3 loop reads CSARDPGKAISPGTEAFF. The CDR3 bases are TGCAGTGCTAGAGATCCAGGGAAAGCGATTTCCCCTGGAACTGAAGCTTTCTTT.

There are many counts of this clonotype. The J gene is TRBJ1-2, the V gene TRBV5-1; D unclear. Trimming stripped 0 bases from V and 5 bases from J, with 11 bases between. From germline, CDR1 is SGHRS and CDR2 YFSETQ. This CDR3 contains 14 residues. CDR3 residues: CASSLELATYGYTF. The DNA of the CDR3 is TGCGCCAGCAGCTTGGAGCTCGCTACGTATGGCTACACCTTC.